The clone carrying this TCR beta chain was observed a single time. This sample stems from a study of blood T cell repertoires in COVID-19. Clones were sequenced by immunoSEQ multiplex PCR, and TCRdb holds only the in-frame ones, with some missing. The table includes 150,000 to 200,000 clones, around 83% detected once. The CDR3 is 19 residues long. CDR1 is LGHDT, CDR2 YNNKEL, per germline (reference sequence). V lost 2 bases and J lost 0, with 20 bases in between. This rearrangement joins TRBV3-1 (or the pseudogene TRBV3-2) to TRBJ1-3; D unclear. The sequence came from a woman aged 70-85 years with COVID-19, enrolled during active disease. The sample comprised peripheral blood. CDR3 bases: TGTGCCAGCAGCCAATACTTCCCTCCTCAGGAATACTCTGGAAACACCATATATTTT. Its translation: CASSQYFPPQEYSGNTIYF.